What follows is one T cell receptor (beta chain) and its context. Its target is not known. Replicate PCRs for sorted subsets used approximately 190 ng DNA; this equaled around 29,000 T cell genomes. The data were produced by immunoSEQ multiplex PCR, yet TCRdb's version contains in-frame clones alone and is incomplete. The sample yields about 1.1 million clones, approximately 78% seen once. This sample was taken from a study of shared clonotypes between healthy human individuals. Across the whole study: Donor composition was a couple of women and three men, aged 18 to 49. Whole-study findings and limits: Genetic and exposure-history diversity was limited by the few donors. Sequencing depth was a factor that was expected to affect clonotype sharing among donors.

This CDR3 is built from 11 residues. CDR1 and CDR2 from the germline V gene are DFQATT and SNEGSKA (reference sequence). Trimming removed 6 bases at V and 0 bases at J, with 6 bases between. This sequence was found in a man aged 18 to 30 in good health. Some clones in this sample may be carry-over from other donors' samples. Sequenced material: memory CD4+ T cells from PBMCs. Stated subset: CD45RA-negative fraction. V gene TRBV20-1 combines with J gene TRBJ2-7; D call uncertain. In DNA, the CDR3 is TGCAGTGCGTTGATCTCCTACGAGCAGTACTTC. Translating it yields CSALISYEQYF.